A selection of T cell receptor beta chains follows, all from one sample in a study of blood T cell repertoires in COVID-19. TCRdb's table, derived via immunoSEQ multiplex PCR, lists solely in-frame clones and lacks some. The sample includes some 270,000 clones, roughly nine tenths of them seen just once. Sequencing was carried out using PBMCs or T cells enriched from blood (not recorded which). These receptors all stem from an older woman who had recovered from COVID-19. CDR3s include the opening cysteine and the closing phenylalanine or tryptophan. The D gene is left open where the match is weak. Expanded clones are given a class, and other clones once, few, many or no size at all.

d_gene	abundance	j_gene	v_gene	CDR3nt	CDR3aa
TRBD2	.	TRBJ2-7	TRBV19	TGTGCCAGTAGTGAAGCCGGGACTAGCGGCTACTACGAGCAGTACTTC	CASSEAGTSGYYEQYF
.	once	TRBJ1-3	TRBV4-1	TGCGCCAGCAGCCAAGCCGGAGGGAGTGAAAACACCATATATTTT	CASSQAGGSENTIYF
.	.	TRBJ2-7	TRBV12-3/TRBV12-4	TGTGCCAGCAGTTTAACGACTACCTACGAGCAGTACTTC	CASSLTTTYEQYF
.	.	TRBJ2-5	TRBV5-1	TGCGCCAGCAGCTCCCAGCGGGCCATCCAAGAGACCCAGTACTTC	CASSSQRAIQETQYF
.	.	TRBJ2-3	TRBV6-4	TGTGCCAGCAGTGCCGAAGATTGGGGAGGCACAGATACGCAGTATTTT	CASSAEDWGGTDTQYF
.	.	TRBJ1-6	TRBV27	TGTGCCAGCAGTCCGGGGGTACGGGTACCCCTCCACTTT	CASSPGVRVPLHF
.	.	TRBJ2-1	TRBV2	TGTGCCAGCAGTGTTCGGCAGGAAAGCAGAGTCTTC	CASSVRQESRVF
TRBD1	.	TRBJ2-1	TRBV11-3	TGTGCCAGCAGCTTCGCGGGACAGGGGAACTACAATGAGCAGTTCTTC	CASSFAGQGNYNEQFF
TRBD1	.	TRBJ1-4	TRBV12-5	TGTGCTAGTGGGACAGGGGGCGCAACTAATGAAAAACTGTTTTTT	CASGTGGATNEKLFF
TRBD2	.	TRBJ2-7	TRBV9	TGTGCCAGCAGCCGAATGCCCGGGACTAGCGGCACCCCTGTGGAGCAGTACTTC	CASSRMPGTSGTPVEQYF
TRBD1	.	TRBJ2-5	TRBV5-1	TGCGCCAGCAGCTCTCAAGCGGGACAGGGGGGTGAGACCCAGTACTTC	CASSSQAGQGGETQYF
.	.	TRBJ1-2	TRBV6-1	TGTGCCAGCAGTGAAGCTTTACAGTCCTTAATGGGTGGCTACACCTTC	CASSEALQSLMGGYTF
TRBD1	few	TRBJ1-6	TRBV19	TGTGCCAGTAGCTTTTCCGGGACAGGGGAATCACCCCTCCACTTT	CASSFSGTGESPLHF
.	.	TRBJ2-7	TRBV19	TGTGCCAGTAGTACACAAAACTACGAGCAGTACTTC	CASSTQNYEQYF
.	.	TRBJ1-2	TRBV30	TGTGCCTGGAGTGTAGGGAGGATACGTCGAGGCTACACCTTC	CAWSVGRIRRGYTF
TRBD1	.	TRBJ1-1	TRBV9	TGTGCCAGCAGCGGGCCACTGATCGGGACAGGGAACACTGAAGCTTTCTTT	CASSGPLIGTGNTEAFF
.	.	TRBJ2-2	TRBV5-1	TGCGCCAGCAGCTGGAGCAGCGTGGCTTACACCGGGGAGCTGTTTTTT	CASSWSSVAYTGELFF
.	.	TRBJ2-7	TRBV3-1/TRBV3-2	TGTGCCAGCAGCTTCGACATGTACGAGCAGTACTTC	CASSFDMYEQYF
TRBD1	.	TRBJ2-7	TRBV15	TGTGCCACCAGCAGAGAGGGACAGGCCTACGAGCAGTACTTC	CATSREGQAYEQYF
.	.	TRBJ2-7	TRBV11-2	TGTGCCAGCAGCGCCGACAGATCTTACGAGCAGTACTTC	CASSADRSYEQYF
.	.	TRBJ1-3	TRBV6-1	TGTGCCAGCAGTGAATTTGCTTTCGGTGGAAACACCATATATTTT	CASSEFAFGGNTIYF
.	few	TRBJ2-7	TRBV7-5	TGTGCCAGAAGCTCTGGTGCGGGAGGGCCCCACGAGCAGTACTTC	CARSSGAGGPHEQYF
.	.	TRBJ1-5	TRBV19	TGTGCCAGTAGTATCGGGGTTCAGCCCCAGCATTTT	CASSIGVQPQHF
.	.	TRBJ1-1	TRBV7-6	TGTGCCAGCACCATGGTCAGGGGACGGCGAAACACTGAAGCTTTCTTT	CASTMVRGRRNTEAFF
.	few	TRBJ1-2	TRBV3-1/TRBV3-2	TGTGCCAGCAGCCAAGGGAACGGGGCTAACTATGGCTACACCTTC	CASSQGNGANYGYTF
TRBD1	.	TRBJ1-5	TRBV18	TGTGCCAGCTCACCAGACAGGGAGCCCCAGCATTTT	CASSPDREPQHF
TRBD1	.	TRBJ1-2	TRBV4-2	TGTGCCAGCAGCCAAGAGACAGGGTCTCAATATGGCTACACCTTC	CASSQETGSQYGYTF
TRBD1	.	TRBJ1-1	TRBV5-4	TGTGCCAGCAGCCAGACAGGGTTAGAAGGAGCTTTCTTT	CASSQTGLEGAFF
TRBD2	.	TRBJ2-1	TRBV7-2	TGTGCCAGCAGCTTAAGCCAGGGACTAGCGGGCTTCAATGAGCAGTTCTTC	CASSLSQGLAGFNEQFF
.	.	TRBJ2-1	TRBV11-3	TGTGCCAGCAGCTTAGGTGCGGCGGGGGAGCAGTTCTTC	CASSLGAAGEQFF
TRBD2	.	TRBJ2-7	TRBV5-5	TGTGCCAGCAGCTCGATCGCGGGAGGTATCGACGAGCAGTACTTC	CASSSIAGGIDEQYF
TRBD2	once	TRBJ2-4	TRBV19	TGTGCCAGTAGTCCCCGTGGGCTAGCGGGAGGGCCATTAGCCAAAAACATTCAGTACTTC	CASSPRGLAGGPLAKNIQYF
.	.	TRBJ1-5	TRBV18	TGTGCCAGCTCACCGGGGGATGGGAGGGTTCAGCCCCAGCATTTT	CASSPGDGRVQPQHF
.	.	TRBJ1-2	TRBV7-2	TGTGCCAGCAGCTTAGATCCAGGGAGGGGCTACACCTTC	CASSLDPGRGYTF
TRBD1	.	TRBJ2-7	TRBV10-3	TGTGCCATCAGTTTAGCGACAGGGGGCTACGAGCAGTACTTC	CAISLATGGYEQYF
TRBD1	.	TRBJ1-1	TRBV5-5	TGTGCCAGCAGCTTTGGACAGGCTGAAGCTTTCTTT	CASSFGQAEAFF
.	.	TRBJ1-5	TRBV3-1/TRBV3-2	TGTGCCAGCAGCCAACGTAATCAGCCCCAGCATTTT	CASSQRNQPQHF
TRBD2	.	TRBJ2-1	TRBV3-1/TRBV3-2	TGTGCCAGCAGCCAATATACTAGCGGGGGGGATACGCAGTTCTTC	CASSQYTSGGDTQFF
.	few	TRBJ1-3	TRBV25-1	TGTGCCAGCAGTGACCCCACCGGGGGGGGTCGCGGAAACACCATATATTTT	CASSDPTGGGRGNTIYF
.	.	TRBJ2-5	TRBV6-5	TGTGCCAGCAGTTATGGTCAGGGGGGAGAGACCCAGTACTTC	CASSYGQGGETQYF
.	few	TRBJ2-7	TRBV28	TGTGCCAGCAGGCGCGGGACGGCCACCTACGAGCAGTACTTC	CASRRGTATYEQYF
TRBD1	.	TRBJ2-7	TRBV7-9	TGTGCCAGCAGCGAGGACAGGGCCTACTACGAGCAGTACTTC	CASSEDRAYYEQYF
.	once	TRBJ1-2	TRBV2	TGTGCCAGCAGAGAAGACGGACTCACGGGCACCTTC	CASREDGLTGTF
.	.	TRBJ1-1	TRBV11-2	TGTGCCAGCACCATGACACTTCCTTCAGCTTTCTTT	CASTMTLPSAFF
TRBD1	.	TRBJ2-7	TRBV27	TGTGCCAGCAGTTGGGACAGGGGGCTCACCTACGAGCAGTACTTC	CASSWDRGLTYEQYF
TRBD2	.	TRBJ2-4	TRBV19	TGTGCCAGTAGTACAAGGACCCTAGCGGACCAAAACATTCAGTACTTC	CASSTRTLADQNIQYF
.	.	TRBJ1-5	TRBV28	TGTGCCAGCAGTTTCGCAGGGATCCATCAGCCCCAGCATTTT	CASSFAGIHQPQHF
.	.	TRBJ2-1	TRBV5-1	TGCGCCAGCAGCTTGGGGCAGGGAAGCGATGAGCAGTTCTTC	CASSLGQGSDEQFF
TRBD1	.	TRBJ1-6	TRBV2	TGTGCCAGCAGTTTGACAGGGAAGGGATTGAATTCACCCCTCCACTTT	CASSLTGKGLNSPLHF
TRBD1	.	TRBJ1-2	TRBV2	TGTGCCAGCATTTACGGACAGGGCTATGGCTACACCTTC	CASIYGQGYGYTF
.	.	TRBJ1-1	TRBV29-1	TGCAGCGTTCCTTTAGGGGGGGGGCCTGAAGCTTTCTTT	CSVPLGGGPEAFF
TRBD1	.	TRBJ2-1	TRBV18	TGTGCCAGCTCAGTCCCGGGACAGGGTAAAAATGAGCAGTTCTTC	CASSVPGQGKNEQFF
.	.	TRBJ1-1	TRBV13	TGTGCCAGCAGCCCCCGGTCCTACCACCCGAACACTGAAGCTTTCTTT	CASSPRSYHPNTEAFF
.	.	TRBJ2-7	TRBV7-9	TGTGCCAGCAGCTTATTAGTTGGGGAGACCTCCTACGAGCAGTACTTC	CASSLLVGETSYEQYF
TRBD1	.	TRBJ1-6	TRBV7-9	TGTGCCAGCAGCGGACAGGCAAATTCACCCCTCCACTTT	CASSGQANSPLHF
.	once	TRBJ2-1	TRBV10-3	TGTGCCATCAGTGCTAGCAATGAGCAGTTCTTC	CAISASNEQFF
TRBD1	.	TRBJ1-1	TRBV29-1	TGCAGCGTAGCCCCAGGGGGCACTGAAGCTTTCTTT	CSVAPGGTEAFF
TRBD2	.	TRBJ2-1	TRBV6-5	TGTGCCAGCAGTAGGACTAGCGGAGACAATGAGCAGTTCTTC	CASSRTSGDNEQFF
.	.	TRBJ1-2	TRBV3-1/TRBV3-2	TGTGCCAGCAGCCATGCTAAACAGGGTGGCTACACCTTC	CASSHAKQGGYTF
TRBD1	.	TRBJ1-6	TRBV11-2	TGTGCCAGCAGCCAGCGCTACAGGGGAGCTAATTCACCCCTCCACTTT	CASSQRYRGANSPLHF